Listed below are T cell receptor beta chains from one sample, sequenced in a study of Ad26.COV2.S vaccination and SARS-CoV-2 variants. TCRdb keeps only in-frame clones here, not all; method: immunoSEQ multiplex PCR. Of around 450,000 clones listed, roughly 90% are singletons. Here the sequenced sample was peripheral blood, taken in a trial of Ad26.COV2.S vaccine versus placebo. All receptors come from a person between 18 and 65 years old who received the Ad26.COV2.S COVID-19 vaccine or a placebo. CDR3s include the opening cysteine and the closing phenylalanine or tryptophan. A D gene is named only where the DNA matches it firmly. Clone sizes are given selectively: once, few, many, or a class where the clone is expanded.

>TRBV4-1|-|15|TRBD1|TRBJ2-3
CASSPDRDRGDTQYF
TGCGCCAGCAGCCCCGACCGGGACAGGGGAGATACGCAGTATTTT
>TRBV4-1|-|19|TRBD2|TRBJ2-1
CASSQEAGGTSGIYNEQFF
TGCGCCAGCAGCCAAGAAGCGGGAGGGACTAGCGGGATATACAATGAGCAGTTCTTC
>TRBV6-7|-|14|TRBD2|TRBJ2-3
CASRIAGDIDTQYF
TGTGCCAGCAGGATAGCGGGAGACATAGATACGCAGTATTTT
>TRBV19|few|15|TRBD1|TRBJ2-2
CASSILGGGTGELFF
TGTGCCAGTAGTATATTAGGGGGCGGCACCGGGGAGCTGTTTTTT
>TRBV30|-|14|TRBD1|TRBJ2-7
CAWRVQGTGYEQYF
TGTGCCTGGAGGGTACAGGGGACGGGTTACGAGCAGTACTTC
>TRBV7-9|-|14|TRBD2|TRBJ2-7
CASGGLAGVYEQYF
TGTGCCAGTGGAGGACTAGCGGGTGTGTACGAGCAGTACTTC
>TRBV6-5|-|16|TRBD1|TRBJ1-6
CASSYGTGGHNSPLHF
TGTGCCAGCAGTTACGGGACAGGGGGCCATAATTCACCCCTCCACTTT
>TRBV7-8|-|14|-|TRBJ2-7
CASSFSVTPHEQYF
TGTGCCAGCAGCTTTAGCGTCACACCCCACGAGCAGTACTTC
>TRBV6-2/TRBV6-3|-|19|-|TRBJ2-7
CASSYSARSVRGKTYEQYF
TGTGCCAGCAGTTACTCAGCGCGATCGGTACGCGGGAAGACCTACGAGCAGTACTTC
>TRBV7-2|-|14|-|TRBJ2-7
CASSLSWNSYEQYF
TGTGCCAGCAGCTTATCCTGGAACTCCTACGAGCAGTACTTC
>TRBV10-2|-|15|-|TRBJ1-1
CASSESAALGTEAFF
TGCGCCAGCAGTGAGTCCGCAGCGCTGGGCACTGAAGCTTTCTTT
>TRBV7-8|-|13|-|TRBJ1-2
CASSLDPQVGYTF
TGTGCCAGCAGCTTAGACCCTCAGGTTGGCTACACCTTC
>TRBV5-4|few|15|TRBD1|TRBJ1-1
CASSFGTGDRSEAFF
TGTGCCAGCAGCTTCGGGACAGGGGATCGATCTGAAGCTTTCTTT
>TRBV2|-|13|TRBD1|TRBJ2-7
CASSRQGGYEQYF
TGTGCCAGCAGTCGACAGGGGGGGTACGAGCAGTACTTC
>TRBV6-6|-|16|-|TRBJ2-2
CASSYRGPPGTGELFF
TGTGCCAGCAGTTACCGCGGACCTCCGGGCACCGGGGAGCTGTTTTTT
>TRBV7-8|-|15|-|TRBJ2-2
CASSLVLANTGELFF
TGTGCCAGCAGCTTAGTACTAGCGAACACCGGGGAGCTGTTTTTT
>TRBV12-3/TRBV12-4|once|13|-|TRBJ1-2
CASSGTDNYGYTF
TGTGCCAGCAGTGGTACAGACAACTATGGCTACACCTTC
>TRBV7-2|-|16|-|TRBJ2-5
CASSPFRGAKRETQYF
TGTGCCAGCAGCCCCTTTCGGGGGGCGAAAAGAGAGACCCAGTACTTC
>TRBV18|-|18|TRBD1|TRBJ1-2
CASSLKTGDHPGGYGYTF
TGTGCCAGCTCACTCAAGACAGGGGACCACCCGGGCGGCTATGGCTACACCTTC
>TRBV28|-|15|TRBD1|TRBJ1-1
CASVKEGTDYTEAFF
TGTGCCAGCGTCAAAGAGGGGACAGATTACACTGAAGCTTTCTTT
>TRBV2|few|13|-|TRBJ1-2
CAKIRTGHYGYTF
TGTGCCAAGATTAGGACCGGACACTATGGCTACACCTTC
>TRBV9|-|14|-|TRBJ1-1
CASSERPGDTEAFF
TGTGCCAGCAGCGAAAGGCCAGGGGACACTGAAGCTTTCTTT
>TRBV6-5|-|14|-|TRBJ2-7
CASSYNPQGSEQYF
TGTGCCAGCAGTTACAACCCCCAGGGGAGCGAGCAGTACTTC
>TRBV24-1|once|17|-|TRBJ2-6
CATSDGPDITGANVLTF
TGTGCCACCAGTGATGGTCCAGACATTACTGGGGCCAACGTCCTGACTTTC
>TRBV7-9|once|17|TRBD1|TRBJ1-1
CASRGKPGQGVRPEAFF
TGTGCCAGCAGGGGGAAACCGGGACAGGGGGTACGTCCTGAAGCTTTCTTT
>TRBV5-1|-|12|-|TRBJ2-7
CASSLAGNEQYF
TGCGCCAGCAGCTTGGCCGGGAACGAGCAGTACTTC
>TRBV6-2/TRBV6-3|-|15|-|TRBJ1-1
CASSPRDNEGGEAFF
TGTGCCAGCAGTCCCCGGGACAACGAAGGGGGAGAAGCTTTCTTT
>TRBV19|-|16|TRBD2|TRBJ2-5
CASSLLAGGERETQYF
TGTGCCAGTTCCCTACTAGCGGGAGGGGAAAGAGAGACCCAGTACTTC
>TRBV7-2|-|15|-|TRBJ2-7
CASSLSMVGPYEQYF
TGTGCCAGCAGCCTCTCTATGGTTGGCCCCTACGAGCAGTACTTC
>TRBV27|-|14|-|TRBJ1-1
CASRHTLENTEAFF
TGTGCCAGCAGACACACCCTAGAGAACACTGAAGCTTTCTTT
>TRBV5-1|-|15|TRBD1|TRBJ2-7
CASSLGRTGSYEQYF
TGCGCCAGCAGCTTGGGGAGGACAGGGTCCTACGAGCAGTACTTC
>TRBV5-1|-|15|-|TRBJ2-2
CASSLGQGLAGELFF
TGCGCCAGCAGCTTGGGGCAGGGCTTGGCCGGGGAGCTGTTTTTT
>TRBV24-1|-|19|TRBD1|TRBJ1-4
CATSDLIGQGEPWREKLFF
TGTGCCACCAGTGATTTGATAGGACAGGGGGAGCCTTGGAGGGAAAAACTGTTTTTT
>TRBV7-2|-|14|-|TRBJ1-2
CASSPRVINYGYTF
TGTGCCAGCAGCCCCAGGGTGATCAACTATGGCTACACCTTC
>TRBV6-5|-|13|TRBD1|TRBJ2-7
CASRPGQWGEQYF
TGTGCCAGCAGGCCGGGACAGTGGGGCGAGCAGTACTTC
>TRBV11-2|-|13|-|TRBJ2-1
CASSLVTGNEQFF
TGTGCCAGCAGCTTAGTGACTGGCAATGAGCAGTTCTTC
>TRBV6-5|-|12|-|TRBJ1-5
CASSSGDQPQHF
TGTGCCAGCAGTTCCGGGGATCAGCCCCAGCATTTT
>TRBV7-2|-|14|TRBD2|TRBJ2-1
CASSSPSGRALGFF
TGTGCCAGCAGCTCCCCTAGCGGGAGGGCCTTGGGGTTCTTC
>TRBV5-4|-|15|-|TRBJ2-1
CASNSPGEPYNEQFF
TGTGCCAGCAACTCGCCCGGGGAGCCCTACAATGAGCAGTTCTTC
>TRBV14|-|20|TRBD1|TRBJ1-5
CASSQGYGTGGKRGNQPQHF
TGTGCCAGCAGCCAAGGTTACGGAACAGGGGGAAAAAGAGGGAATCAGCCCCAGCATTTT
>TRBV19|few|17|-|TRBJ1-5
CASSTPTDWGFNQPQHF
TGTGCCAGTAGTACCCCTACAGATTGGGGTTTTAATCAGCCCCAGCATTTT
>TRBV29-1|-|13|-|TRBJ2-3
CSVINVRGDTQYF
TGCAGCGTTATTAATGTGAGGGGAGATACGCAGTATTTT
>TRBV4-3|-|16|-|TRBJ2-7
CASSQQVWGPPSEQYF
TGCGCCAGCAGCCAGCAGGTATGGGGGCCGCCCTCCGAGCAGTACTTC
>TRBV5-4|-|14|-|TRBJ2-7
CASSQKRLLYEQYF
TGTGCCAGCAGTCAAAAGCGGCTCCTCTACGAGCAGTACTTC
>TRBV18|-|15|-|TRBJ2-1
CASSPQDEIYNEQFF
TGTGCCAGCTCACCCCAAGACGAGATCTACAATGAGCAGTTCTTC
>TRBV6-6|-|16|-|TRBJ1-4
CASSRERTDFNEKLFF
TGTGCCAGCAGCCGAGAAAGGACAGATTTTAATGAAAAACTGTTTTTT
>TRBV3-1/TRBV3-2|once|11|-|TRBJ2-7
CASSALDEQYF
TGTGCCAGCAGCGCGCTAGACGAGCAGTACTTC
>TRBV27|-|16|-|TRBJ2-7
CASSLSTGPPTYEQYF
TGTGCCAGCAGTTTATCGACAGGCCCACCAACGTACGAGCAGTACTTC
>TRBV7-6|-|18|TRBD1|TRBJ2-2
CASSSGTGTGWIAGELFF
TGTGCCAGCAGCTCAGGGACAGGGACGGGGTGGATCGCCGGGGAGCTGTTTTTT
>TRBV19|-|16|-|TRBJ2-3
CASSSRDGASTDTQYF
TGTGCCAGTAGTTCACGGGACGGGGCTAGCACAGATACGCAGTATTTT
>TRBV5-1|-|14|-|TRBJ1-2
CASSPDGANYGYTF
TGCGCCAGCAGCCCGGACGGAGCTAACTATGGCTACACCTTC
>TRBV12-3/TRBV12-4|-|12|-|TRBJ1-1
CASSFAGLEAFF
TGTGCCAGCAGTTTTGCTGGCCTTGAAGCTTTCTTT
>TRBV10-3|-|13|-|TRBJ2-3
CAIRMGSTDTQYF
TGTGCCATCAGGATGGGCAGCACAGATACGCAGTATTTT
>TRBV7-2|-|16|TRBD2|TRBJ2-5
CASSSTSAFSQETQYF
TGTGCCAGCAGCTCGACTAGCGCGTTCTCCCAAGAGACCCAGTACTTC
>TRBV6-5|-|14|-|TRBJ2-7
CAIEGTFQYYEQYF
TGTGCCATCGAGGGGACCTTCCAATACTACGAGCAGTACTTC